One sample yielded the 13 T cell receptor beta chains listed below, sequenced in a study of T-cell reconstitution after alpha-beta-depleted transplantation in children. The library targeted TCRbeta and was prepared with unique molecular identifiers. TCRdb passed the PCR reads through MiXCR, listing each CDR3 protein once. The table records just over 950,000 distinct CDR3 sequences, about 31% of them present only once. The specimen was PBMCs, mostly from graft donor cells, collected 360 days after TCRalphabeta/CD19-depleted stem cell transplant. All receptors derive from a boy in the first two years of life who had a stem cell transplant for SCID, so the T cells may come from the graft donor.

V usage is TRBV20-1 and J usage is TRBJ2-3; D gene uncertain. The V and J ends lost 2 bases and 7 bases respectively, with 10 bases between them. The CDR3 contains 12 residues. Looked up from germline, CDR1 is DFQATT and CDR2 is SNEGSKA (reference sequence). The CDR3 DNA sequence: TGCAGTGCTAGACCTACTATGAATACGCAGTATTTT. This encodes CSARPTMNTQYF.

J is TRBJ2-5 and V is TRBV20-1, with TRBD2 matching over 9 bases. CDR3 length equals 14 residues. J gave up 10 bases and V 1 base, and 10 bases lay outside the gene matches. CDR1 and CDR2 from the germline V gene are DFQATT and SNEGSKA (reference sequence). The CDR3 DNA sequence: TGCAGTGCTAGAGTTAACCCTAGCGGGGCGTTCCAGTACTTC. This sequence encodes CSARVNPSGAFQYF.

V and J are TRBV10-3 and TRBJ2-3; D not certain. Germline V gene lookup returns CDR1 ENHRY and CDR2 SYGVKD. This CDR3 has 15 amino acids. The V end lost 11 bases, the J end lost 3 bases, and 21 bases lay between the germline ends. For the CDR3, the DNA is TGTGCCTTCCCCGTTTGTGGCCTCCGAACAGATACGCAGTATTTT. It codes for CAFPVCGLRTDTQYF.

The chain recombines TRBV7-3 with TRBJ1-6; weak D call: TRBD1 (5 bases). The CDR3 has 14 amino acids. V lost 1 base, J lost 5 bases, and 6 bases lay in between. Germline CDR1 reads SGHTA; CDR2 reads FQGTGA. This CDR3 is CASSLRGDNSPLHF. DNA for the CDR3: TGTGCCAGCAGCTTAAGGGGGGATAATTCACCCCTCCACTTT.

In this sample, this clonotype turned up a few times. The chain carries TRBV7-2 and TRBJ2-5, with a weak D call TRBD2 (6 bases). V shed 6 bases and J shed 2 bases, with 13 bases lying between them. CDR1 is SGHTA, CDR2 FQGNSA, per germline. This CDR3 is built from 14 residues. CDR3 nucleotides: TGTGCCAGCAGGCCTGGAGGGGCTCAAGAGACCCAGTACTTC. Amino acids: CASRPGGAQETQYF.

This clonotype came up a few times. This chain joins TRBV15 and TRBJ2-1; D possibly corresponds to TRBD2 (5 bases). Trimming removed 4 bases at V and 8 bases at J, with 18 bases between. CDR1 is LNHNV and CDR2 is YYDKDF in the germline V gene (reference sequence). This CDR3 is built from 15 residues. The CDR3 bases are TGTGCCACCAGCACATCCGGACTCCATTTGTATGAGCAGTTCTTC. Its translation: CATSTSGLHLYEQFF.

The table lists this clonotype with a few counts. CDR3 nucleotides: TGCAGTGCCAGGTGGGGGGAGTGGGGCAATCAGCCCCAGCATTTT. Translating it yields CSARWGEWGNQPQHF. V gene TRBV20-1 combines with J gene TRBJ1-5; weak D call: TRBD1 (5 bases). CDR1 and CDR2 from the germline V gene are DFQATT and SNEGSKA (reference sequence). V lost 6 bases, J lost 2 bases, and 17 bases lay in between. The CDR3 is 15 residues long.

The CDR3 reads CASSKNLGGYTF. The DNA of the CDR3 is TGTGCCAGCAGCAAAAACCTAGGAGGCTACACCTTC. The chain joins TRBV12-3 or TRBV12-4 to TRBJ1-2, with no clear D. V lost 6 bases, J lost 8 bases, and 13 bases lay in between. The CDR3 extends over 12 amino acids.

V and J are TRBV20-1 and TRBJ2-5; no clear D gene. This CDR3 has 15 amino acids. Germline V gives CDR1 DFQATT, CDR2 SNEGSKA (reference sequence). CDR3 region: CSTSPYPSYQETQYF. DNA of the CDR3: TGCAGCACCTCACCCTATCCTTCGTACCAAGAGACCCAGTACTTC.

The J gene is TRBJ2-5, the V gene TRBV20-1; no clear D. The V end was cut by 5 bases, the J end by 2 bases, with 12 bases between. In germline, CDR1 is DFQATT, CDR2 SNEGSKA (reference sequence). The CDR3 runs 13 residues. The CDR3 loop is CSASQAFQETQYF. Here the CDR3 DNA reads TGCAGTGCTTCCCAGGCCTTTCAAGAGACCCAGTACTTC.

The chain recombines TRBV28 with TRBJ1-3; 7 bases agree with TRBD1. The trim removed 5 bases at V and 2 bases at J, leaving 3 bases unmatched. The germline gives CDR1 MDHEN, CDR2 SYDVKM. There are 14 residues in the CDR3. The CDR3 DNA follows: TGTGCCAGCAGTGGAGGGACAGCTGGAAACACCATATATTTT. It translates to CASSGGTAGNTIYF.

This rearrangement joins TRBV4-2 to TRBJ1-3; 8 bases are shared with TRBD1. V lost 1 base to trimming and J lost 3 bases; unmatched junction nucleotides: 5. The CDR3 totals 16 residues. Germline CDR1 is LGHNA and CDR2 is YNFKEQ. The CDR3 nucleotides are TGTGCCAGCAGCCAAGCGTTTACAGGGGGTGGAAACACCATATATTTT. It encodes CASSQAFTGGGNTIYF.

This clonotype was seen a few times. The J gene is TRBJ1-1, the V gene TRBV7-8, with 7 bases fitting TRBD1. The CDR3 length is 16 residues. CDR1 and CDR2 from the germline V gene are SGHVS and FQNEAQ. V trimming: 4 bases; J trimming: 0 bases; junction bases outside the gene matches: 8. Here the CDR3 DNA reads TGTGCCAGCAGCTCGTCGCGGGACAGTGTGAACACTGAAGCTTTCTTT. As protein: CASSSSRDSVNTEAFF.